Listed below are T cell receptor beta chains from one sample, sequenced in a study of shared clonotypes between healthy human individuals. Assay used: immunoSEQ multiplex PCR; TCRdb lists only in-frame clones, some missing. The sample has around 2,000,000 clones; approximately 95% are singletons. Sequenced material: naive CD4+ T cells sorted from blood. Source of these receptors: a man aged 18 to 29 in good health. CDR3s include the opening cysteine and the closing phenylalanine or tryptophan. A D gene is named only where the DNA matches it firmly. Clone size is given for some rows only: seen once, a few or many times, or a class if the clone is expanded.

abundance	d_gene	v_gene	j_gene	CDR3nt	CDR3aa
-	TRBD2	TRBV12-5	TRBJ2-7	TGTGCTAGTGGTTTGGTTGGGTGGACTAGCGAAGGGTACGAGCAGTACTTC	CASGLVGWTSEGYEQYF
-	-	TRBV11-2	TRBJ2-3	TGTGCCAGCAGCCTAGATGGGGATACGCAGTATTTT	CASSLDGDTQYF
-	-	TRBV7-2	TRBJ2-5	TGTGCCAGCAGCTTAAACGACGGGCCCCAAGAGACCCAGTACTTC	CASSLNDGPQETQYF
-	TRBD1	TRBV7-2	TRBJ1-2	TGTGCCAGCAGCTTAGGCCTTCCGGGACAGGGTTTTGGCTACACCTTC	CASSLGLPGQGFGYTF
-	-	TRBV6-1	TRBJ2-7	TGTGCCAGCAGTGTGGTCGGATCCTACGAGCAGTACTTC	CASSVVGSYEQYF
-	-	TRBV10-3	TRBJ1-5	TGTGCGATCACCCAGGATCTGCAGCAGCCCCAGCATTTT	CAITQDLQQPQHF
-	-	TRBV5-1	TRBJ1-1	TGCGCCAGCAGCTTTGTCGGGTCGAACACTGAAGCTTTCTTT	CASSFVGSNTEAFF
-	-	TRBV5-1	TRBJ1-3	TGCGCCAGCAGCTTAGAAGGAGAAGGAAACACCATATATTTT	CASSLEGEGNTIYF
-	-	TRBV10-3	TRBJ1-1	TGTGCCACGGTAGGGTACACTGAAGCTTTCTTT	CATVGYTEAFF
-	TRBD1	TRBV9	TRBJ1-6	TGTGCCAGCAGCGTAGGACAGGGAACTCCCCTCCACTTT	CASSVGQGTPLHF
-	-	TRBV30	TRBJ2-5	TGTGCCTGGAATCCGACCGGGGCTGGGGAGACCCAGTACTTC	CAWNPTGAGETQYF
once	-	TRBV7-9	TRBJ1-5	TGTGCCAGCAGCCAAGACGGGACAACAAATCAGCCCCAGCATTTT	CASSQDGTTNQPQHF
-	TRBD2	TRBV5-4	TRBJ2-3	TGTGCCAGCAGCTTGGCCGAGCGGGAGGATGGAGATACGCAGTATTTT	CASSLAEREDGDTQYF
-	TRBD1	TRBV18	TRBJ1-5	TGTGCCAGCTCACCATTTCACCGGGACAGTCGCAATCAGCCCCAGCATTTT	CASSPFHRDSRNQPQHF
-	TRBD1	TRBV5-1	TRBJ2-2	TGCGCCAGCAGCCGGGACAGGGGCACCGGGGAGCTGTTTTTT	CASSRDRGTGELFF
-	-	TRBV18	TRBJ1-5	TGTGCCAGCTCACCAGTGGGGGTGGGCAATCAGCCCCAGCATTTT	CASSPVGVGNQPQHF
-	-	TRBV5-6	TRBJ2-1	TGTGCCAGCAGCTTGGAACTAGTCCATTTCTCCTACAATGAGCAGTTCTTC	CASSLELVHFSYNEQFF
-	-	TRBV19	TRBJ1-3	TGTGCCAGTAGTATGGGGCAGCTCTCTGGAAACACCATATATTTT	CASSMGQLSGNTIYF
-	-	TRBV5-1	TRBJ2-1	TGCGCCAGCAGCTTTGGGACTGGGAGCTCCTACAATGAGCAGTTCTTC	CASSFGTGSSYNEQFF
-	-	TRBV4-1	TRBJ1-2	TGCGCCAGCAGCCAAACCCGGGTCGTTTTATATGGCTACACCTTC	CASSQTRVVLYGYTF
-	-	TRBV5-1	TRBJ2-3	TGCGCCAGCAGCTTGGCCAATGGGTTAGGAACTAGCACAGATACGCAGTATTTT	CASSLANGLGTSTDTQYF
-	-	TRBV11-3	TRBJ2-5	TGTGCCAGCAGCTTAGGGGTATACCACCAAGAGACCCAGTACTTC	CASSLGVYHQETQYF
-	TRBD2	TRBV27	TRBJ2-3	TGTGCCAGCAGTTTATGGGGGGAGCGGGGTGATACGCAGTATTTT	CASSLWGERGDTQYF
-	TRBD1	TRBV28	TRBJ1-5	TGTGCCACGCGGACAGGGAATGTTGCCAATCAGCCCCAGCATTTT	CATRTGNVANQPQHF
-	TRBD1	TRBV10-3	TRBJ1-1	TGTGCCATCAGTGTCCAGGGGGCGAACACTGAAGCTTTCTTT	CAISVQGANTEAFF
-	TRBD1	TRBV6-5	TRBJ2-7	TGTGCCAGCAGTCAGGGGGCCCGGGCCTACGAGCAGTACTTC	CASSQGARAYEQYF
-	TRBD1	TRBV28	TRBJ1-3	TGTGCCAGCAGCCAAGGGGGCATACGAAACGCTGGAAACACCATATATTTT	CASSQGGIRNAGNTIYF
-	-	TRBV28	TRBJ2-7	TGTGCCAGCAGTTTCACTGAACGTAACTACGAGCAGTACTTC	CASSFTERNYEQYF
-	TRBD2	TRBV6-1	TRBJ2-7	TGTGCCAGCAGTGGCGGGACTAGCGGGTTCTACGAGCAGTACTTC	CASSGGTSGFYEQYF
-	TRBD1	TRBV27	TRBJ1-5	TGTGCCAGCAGCCCACAGGGGAATAGCAATCAGCCCCAGCATTTT	CASSPQGNSNQPQHF
once	-	TRBV27	TRBJ1-1	TGTGCCAGCAGTTTATCGGAAATCAGAAACACTGAAGCTTTCTTT	CASSLSEIRNTEAFF
-	TRBD1	TRBV10-2	TRBJ2-5	TGCGCCAGCAGTGTGGACAGGGGGCGCTGGGAGACCCAGTACTTC	CASSVDRGRWETQYF
-	-	TRBV6-5	TRBJ1-6	TGTGCCAGCAGGGGGACACGAACCTCACCCCTCCACTTT	CASRGTRTSPLHF
-	-	TRBV29-1	TRBJ1-1	TGCAGCGTTAAAACCCCGGGAGGGAACACTGAAGCTTTCTTT	CSVKTPGGNTEAFF
-	-	TRBV13	TRBJ1-1	TGTGCCAGCAGCTCCAGTCAAGCGGGTGCTTTCTTT	CASSSSQAGAFF
-	-	TRBV20-1	TRBJ1-1	TGCAGTGCTAGTCAGGAGACTGAAGCTTTCTTT	CSASQETEAFF
-	-	TRBV7-6	TRBJ2-2	TGTGCCAGCAGCTTAGGCCCAGAGAATGCGAACACCGGGGAGCTGTTTTTT	CASSLGPENANTGELFF
-	-	TRBV9	TRBJ1-6	TGTGCCAGCAGCCCCGGGGACTCCTTCACCCTCCACTTT	CASSPGDSFTLHF
-	TRBD1	TRBV6-5	TRBJ1-1	TGTGCCAGCAGTCAGACAGGGGTGCGTGACACTGAAGCTTTCTTT	CASSQTGVRDTEAFF
-	TRBD1	TRBV6-5	TRBJ2-7	TGTGCCAGCAGTTTAGGGACAGGGGGTGCCTACGAGCAGTACTTC	CASSLGTGGAYEQYF
-	-	TRBV19	TRBJ2-2	TGTGCCAGTAGTATCCCCCGGATCGGGGAGCTGTTTTTT	CASSIPRIGELFF
-	TRBD1	TRBV27	TRBJ1-6	TGTGCCAGCAATCCAAGTCCGGGACAGTATAATTCACCCCTCCACTTT	CASNPSPGQYNSPLHF
-	TRBD1	TRBV19	TRBJ1-2	TGTGCCAGTAGTATTAGGGCCACGGCAGGGGGCGGTGGCTACACCTTC	CASSIRATAGGGGYTF
once	TRBD2	TRBV6-5	TRBJ2-1	TGTGCCGTAGGGAGGGAGCGGGAGTCGAGCAATGAGCAGTTCTTC	CAVGRERESSNEQFF
-	TRBD1	TRBV15	TRBJ1-2	TGTGCCACCAGCAGAGTGGGACAGGAGTCCTATGGCTACACCTTC	CATSRVGQESYGYTF
-	-	TRBV6-9	TRBJ1-6	TGTGCCAGCAGTTACAGGGTTACGTCCTCACCCCTCCACTTT	CASSYRVTSSPLHF
once	TRBD1	TRBV5-1	TRBJ1-4	TGCGCCAGCAGCTTGGACGGGACAGGGATAGGAAAACTGTTTTTT	CASSLDGTGIGKLFF
-	-	TRBV27	TRBJ1-2	TGTGCCAGCAGTTTATCAGGGGCGAAGGGCTACACCTTC	CASSLSGAKGYTF
-	-	TRBV5-1	TRBJ2-3	TGCGCCAGCAAGGGCGGGGACTTCACAGATACGCAGTATTTT	CASKGGDFTDTQYF
-	TRBD2	TRBV27	TRBJ2-1	TGTGCCAGCAGGACTAGCGGGGCCTTCAATGAGCAGTTCTTC	CASRTSGAFNEQFF